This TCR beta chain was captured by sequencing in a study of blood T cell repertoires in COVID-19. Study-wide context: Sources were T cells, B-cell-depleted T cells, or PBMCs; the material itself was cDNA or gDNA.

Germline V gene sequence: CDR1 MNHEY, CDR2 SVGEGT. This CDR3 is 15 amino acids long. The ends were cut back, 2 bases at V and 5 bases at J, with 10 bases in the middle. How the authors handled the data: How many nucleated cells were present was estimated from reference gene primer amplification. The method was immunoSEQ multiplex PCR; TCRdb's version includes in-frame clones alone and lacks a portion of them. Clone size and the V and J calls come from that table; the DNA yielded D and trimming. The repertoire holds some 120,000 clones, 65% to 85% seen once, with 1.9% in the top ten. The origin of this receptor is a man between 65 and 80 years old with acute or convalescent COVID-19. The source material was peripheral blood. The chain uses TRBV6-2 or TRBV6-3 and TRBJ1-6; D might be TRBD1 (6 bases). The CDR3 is CASSYPGHDNSPLHF. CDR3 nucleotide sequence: TGTGCCAGCAGTTACCCGGGACACGATAATTCACCCCTCCACTTT.